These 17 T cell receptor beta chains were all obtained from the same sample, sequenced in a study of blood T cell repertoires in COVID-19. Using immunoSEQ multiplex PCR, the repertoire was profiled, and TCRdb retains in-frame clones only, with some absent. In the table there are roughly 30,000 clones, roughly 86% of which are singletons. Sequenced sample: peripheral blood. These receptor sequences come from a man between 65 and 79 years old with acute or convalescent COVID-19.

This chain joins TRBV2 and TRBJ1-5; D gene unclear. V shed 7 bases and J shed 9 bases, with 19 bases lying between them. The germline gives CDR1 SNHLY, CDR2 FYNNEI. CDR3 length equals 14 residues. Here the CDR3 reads CASTEEIDLPPQHF. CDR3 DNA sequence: TGTGCCAGCACAGAGGAGATAGATTTGCCGCCCCAGCATTTT. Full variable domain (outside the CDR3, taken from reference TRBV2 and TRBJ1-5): EPEVTQTPSHQVTQMGQEVILRCVPISNHLYFYWYRQILGQKVEFLVSFYNNEISEKSEIFDDQFSVERPDGSNFTLKIRSTKLEDSAMYFCASTEEIDLPPQHFGDGTRLSIL.

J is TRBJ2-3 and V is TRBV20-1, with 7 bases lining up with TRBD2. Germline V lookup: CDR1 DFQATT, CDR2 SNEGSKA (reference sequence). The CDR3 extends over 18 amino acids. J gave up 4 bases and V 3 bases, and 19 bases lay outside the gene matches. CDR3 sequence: CSASPPRVRTGGSDTQYF. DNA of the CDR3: TGCAGTGCTAGTCCCCCCCGAGTGAGAACGGGAGGCTCAGATACGCAGTATTTT.

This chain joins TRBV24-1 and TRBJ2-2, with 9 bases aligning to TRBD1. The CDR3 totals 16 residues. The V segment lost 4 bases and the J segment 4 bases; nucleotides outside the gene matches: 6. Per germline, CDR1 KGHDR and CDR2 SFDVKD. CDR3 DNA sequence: TGTGCCACCAGTGACTACAGGGGGCGAGGCACCGGGGAGCTGTTTTTT. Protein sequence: CATSDYRGRGTGELFF.

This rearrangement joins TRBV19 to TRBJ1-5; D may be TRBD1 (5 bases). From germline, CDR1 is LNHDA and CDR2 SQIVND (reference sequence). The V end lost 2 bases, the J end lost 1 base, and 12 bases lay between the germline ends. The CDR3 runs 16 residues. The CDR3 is CASSIRAGGSNQPQHF. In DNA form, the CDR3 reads TGTGCCAGTAGTATAAGGGCGGGGGGGAGCAATCAGCCCCAGCATTTT.

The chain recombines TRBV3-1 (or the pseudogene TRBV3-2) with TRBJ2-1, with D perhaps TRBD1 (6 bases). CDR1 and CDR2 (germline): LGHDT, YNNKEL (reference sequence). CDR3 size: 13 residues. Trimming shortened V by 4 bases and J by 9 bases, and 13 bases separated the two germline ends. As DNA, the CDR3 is TGTGCCAGCAGCCCCGGACTGACAGGTGAGCAGTTCTTC. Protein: CASSPGLTGEQFF.

The CDR3 nucleotides read TGTGCCAGCAGCTTACAAGCGGGGAGCAATCAGCCCCAGCATTTT. It is translated as CASSLQAGSNQPQHF. The chain carries TRBV7-8 and TRBJ1-5, with D hard to call. Germline CDR1 reads SGHVS; CDR2 reads FQNEAQ. V was cut by 2 bases and J by 1 base, with 9 bases left in between. The CDR3 contains 15 residues.

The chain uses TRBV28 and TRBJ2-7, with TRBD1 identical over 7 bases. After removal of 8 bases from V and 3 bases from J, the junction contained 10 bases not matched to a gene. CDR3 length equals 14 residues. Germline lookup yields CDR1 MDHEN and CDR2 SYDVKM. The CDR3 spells CASGKPGQNYEQYF. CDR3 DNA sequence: TGTGCCAGCGGGAAACCGGGACAGAACTACGAGCAGTACTTC.

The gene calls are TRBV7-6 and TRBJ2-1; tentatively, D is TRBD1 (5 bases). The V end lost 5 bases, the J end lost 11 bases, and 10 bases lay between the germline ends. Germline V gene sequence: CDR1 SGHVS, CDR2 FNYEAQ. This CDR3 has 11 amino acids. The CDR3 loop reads CASSQTEKQFF. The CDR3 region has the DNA TGTGCCAGCAGCCAGACAGAGAAGCAGTTCTTC.

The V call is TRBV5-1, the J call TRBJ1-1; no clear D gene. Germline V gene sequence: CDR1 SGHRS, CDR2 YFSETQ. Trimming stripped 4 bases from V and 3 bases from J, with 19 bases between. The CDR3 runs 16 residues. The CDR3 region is CASSDMGGYIDTEAFF. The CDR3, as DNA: TGCGCCAGCAGCGACATGGGAGGGTATATTGACACTGAAGCTTTCTTT.

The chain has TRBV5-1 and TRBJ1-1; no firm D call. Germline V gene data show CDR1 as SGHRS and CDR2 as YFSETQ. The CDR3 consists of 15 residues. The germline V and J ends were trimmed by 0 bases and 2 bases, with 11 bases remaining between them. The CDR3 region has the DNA TGCGCCAGCAGCTTGGACAGCCCTTTCAACACTGAAGCTTTCTTT. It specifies CASSLDSPFNTEAFF. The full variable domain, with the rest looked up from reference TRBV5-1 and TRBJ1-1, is KAGVTQTPRYLIKTRGQQVTLSCSPISGHRSVSWYQQTPGQGLQFLFEYFSETQRNKGNFPGRFSGRQFSNSRSEMNVSTLELGDSALYLCASSLDSPFNTEAFFGQGTRLTVV.

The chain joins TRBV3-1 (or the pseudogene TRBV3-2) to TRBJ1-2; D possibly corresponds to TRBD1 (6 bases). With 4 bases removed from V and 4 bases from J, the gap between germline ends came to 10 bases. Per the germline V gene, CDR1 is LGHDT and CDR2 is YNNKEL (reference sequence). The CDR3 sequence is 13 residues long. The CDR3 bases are TGTGCCAGCAGCCCGGACAGACTCTATGGCTACACCTTC. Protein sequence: CASSPDRLYGYTF.

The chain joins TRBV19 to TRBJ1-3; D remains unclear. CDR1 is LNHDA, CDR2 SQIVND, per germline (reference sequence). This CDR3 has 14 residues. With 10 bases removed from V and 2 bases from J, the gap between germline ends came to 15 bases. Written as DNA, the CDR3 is TGTGCCACCTCGTCAGGAGGGACTGGAAACACCATATATTTT. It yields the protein CATSSGGTGNTIYF.

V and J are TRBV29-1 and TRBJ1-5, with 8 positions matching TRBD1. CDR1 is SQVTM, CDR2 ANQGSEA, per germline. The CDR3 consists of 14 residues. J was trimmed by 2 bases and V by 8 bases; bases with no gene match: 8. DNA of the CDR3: TGCAGCACTTCTACAGGGGGAGGCAATCAGCCCCAGCATTTT. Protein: CSTSTGGGNQPQHF.

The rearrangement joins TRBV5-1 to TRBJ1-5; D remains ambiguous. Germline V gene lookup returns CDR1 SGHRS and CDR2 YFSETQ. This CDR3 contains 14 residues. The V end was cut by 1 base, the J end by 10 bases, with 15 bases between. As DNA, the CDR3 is TGCGCCAGCAGCTTGAACGGCCCCGGGGAACCCCAGCATTTT. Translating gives CASSLNGPGEPQHF.

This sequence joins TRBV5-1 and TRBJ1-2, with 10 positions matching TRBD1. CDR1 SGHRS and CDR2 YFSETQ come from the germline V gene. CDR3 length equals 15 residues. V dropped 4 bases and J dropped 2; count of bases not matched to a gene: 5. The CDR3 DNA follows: TGCGCCAGCAGCCCCGGGGACAGGGGAAACTATGGCTACACCTTC. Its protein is CASSPGDRGNYGYTF.

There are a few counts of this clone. Here the CDR3 reads CASSLGQGSGVLTF. CDR3 sequence (DNA): TGTGCCAGCAGCTTAGGACAGGGGTCGGGCGTCCTGACTTTC. J is TRBJ2-6 and V is TRBV11-2, with 8 positions matching TRBD1. With 1 base clipped from V and 12 bases from J, the junction kept 5 bases outside the gene matches. The CDR3 loop spans 14 amino acids. Germline V gene lookup returns CDR1 SGHAT and CDR2 FQNNGV.

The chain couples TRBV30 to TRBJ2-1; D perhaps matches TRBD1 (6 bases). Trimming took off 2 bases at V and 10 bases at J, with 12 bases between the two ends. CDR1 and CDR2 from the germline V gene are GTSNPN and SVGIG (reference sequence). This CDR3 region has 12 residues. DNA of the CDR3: TGTGCCTGGAGTCCCAGGGGCGGGGAGCAGTTCTTC. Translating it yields CAWSPRGGEQFF.